The 15 T cell receptor beta chains listed next were all sequenced from one sample in a study of long-term antiretroviral therapy in people with HIV. immunoSEQ v3.0 was run at survey level. Here immunoSEQ multiplex PCR was the method, and the copy in TCRdb shows in-frame clones only, minus some. The sample carries approximately 20,000 clones, over 80% recorded once. Sequenced here: unsorted PBMCs, sampled 2.1 years after starting antiretroviral therapy. The origin of the receptors is a man younger than 35 with HIV.

This chain joins TRBV19 and TRBJ1-1; D is uncertain. Germline assignment: CDR1 LNHDA and CDR2 SQIVND (reference sequence). Trimming left V 6 bases short and J 1 base short, with 3 bases between. The CDR3 is 11 residues long. The CDR3 DNA follows: TGTGCCAGTAGCACGAACACTGAAGCTTTCTTT. Its translation is CASSTNTEAFF.

The chain combines TRBV25-1 with TRBJ2-6, with D unclear. CDR1 is MGHDK and CDR2 is SYGVNS in the germline V gene. Trimming shortened V by 4 bases and J by 0 bases, and 16 bases separated the two germline ends. This CDR3 comprises 18 residues. CDR3 nucleotides: TGTGCCAGCAGTGCCCCCCGGCGCCTGGACTCTGGGGCCAACGTCCTGACTTTC. Its protein product is CASSAPRRLDSGANVLTF.

The chain links TRBV19 to TRBJ1-1; no definite D call. V was cut by 3 bases and J by 1 base, with 6 bases left in between. Germline assignment: CDR1 LNHDA and CDR2 SQIVND (reference sequence). The CDR3 has 13 amino acids. This CDR3 is CASSIGRNTEAFF. CDR3 bases: TGTGCCAGTAGTATCGGGAGGAACACTGAAGCTTTCTTT. The full variable domain, its missing parts supplied by reference TRBV19 and TRBJ1-1, is DGGITQSPKYLFRKEGQNVTLSCEQNLNHDAMYWYRQDPGQGLRLIYYSQIVNDFQKGDIAEGYSVSREKKESFPLTVTSAQKNPTAFYLCASSIGRNTEAFFGQGTRLTVV.

V is TRBV9 and J is TRBJ2-7; 9 bases line up with TRBD1. The CDR3 runs 16 residues. The germline gives CDR1 SGDLS, CDR2 YYNGEE. Trimming took 0 bases from V and 7 from J; bases not matched to a gene: 11. The CDR3 sequence is CASSVAVGQGIGEQYF. The CDR3 DNA sequence: TGTGCCAGCAGCGTAGCGGTGGGACAGGGCATCGGAGAGCAGTACTTC.

The V call is TRBV28, the J call TRBJ2-3; TRBD2 agrees at 9 bases. Per germline, CDR1 MDHEN and CDR2 SYDVKM. The CDR3 runs to 15 residues. Unmatched junction bases numbered 4, after V lost 6 bases and J lost 0 bases. CDR3 protein: CASRTTSGSTDTQYF. The CDR3 DNA is TGTGCCAGCAGAACGACTAGCGGTAGCACAGATACGCAGTATTTT.

The chain joins TRBV7-9 to TRBJ1-5; TRBD1 agrees at 7 bases. V was clipped by 5 bases and J by 9 bases; unmatched bases: 10. The CDR3 is made up of 14 amino acids. Germline assignment: CDR1 SEHNR and CDR2 FQNEAQ (reference sequence). The chain's CDR3 is CASSGGQVTRPQHF. The CDR3 nucleotides are TGTGCCAGCAGCGGTGGACAGGTTACACGGCCCCAGCATTTT.

The chain recombines TRBV18 with TRBJ1-2, with 10 bases that match TRBD1. The V gene's germline CDR1 is KGHSH and CDR2 LQKENI. J gave up 2 bases and V 3 bases, and 9 bases lay outside the gene matches. The CDR3 is made up of 17 amino acids. The CDR3 sequence is CASSPRDRGVGNYGYTF. CDR3 nucleotide sequence: TGTGCCAGCTCACCCCGGGACAGGGGAGTCGGGAACTATGGCTACACCTTC.

The genes are TRBV7-9 and TRBJ1-1; no clear D gene. Germline-derived CDR1 and CDR2 are SEHNR and FQNEAQ (reference sequence). The CDR3 consists of 14 residues. V lost 5 bases to trimming and J lost 5 bases, with 15 bases between them. DNA of the CDR3: TGTGCCAGCAGCCAAGGGCCGGGTATTACTGAAGCTTTCTTT. Its translation: CASSQGPGITEAFF.

V usage is TRBV6-5 and J usage is TRBJ1-1; TRBD1 aligns across 8 bases. Germline V gene lookup returns CDR1 MNHEY and CDR2 SVGAGI. This CDR3 spans 12 amino acids. The V and J ends lost 6 bases and 7 bases, in that order; junction bases with no gene match: 4. The chain's CDR3 is CASRTTGVEAFF. CDR3 DNA: TGTGCCAGCAGGACGACAGGGGTTGAAGCTTTCTTT.

The V gene is TRBV20-1, the J gene TRBJ1-4; TRBD1 might be the D (5 bases). This CDR3 is 10 amino acids long. V lost 5 bases to trimming and J lost 12 bases, with 10 bases between them. The germline V gene has CDR1 DFQATT and CDR2 SNEGSKA (reference sequence). The CDR3: CSAWDRQLFF. In nucleotides, the CDR3 is TGCAGTGCTTGGGACCGACAACTGTTTTTT.

This chain links TRBV4-1 with TRBJ1-1, with 7 nucleotides matching TRBD1. This CDR3 contains 16 residues. In germline, CDR1 is MGHRA, CDR2 YSYEKL. V was pared by 4 bases and J by 3 bases, with 11 bases of the junction left unmatched. The CDR3 reads CASSPGQARQDTEAFF. DNA for the CDR3: TGCGCCAGCAGCCCCGGACAGGCCAGGCAGGACACTGAAGCTTTCTTT.

This chain joins TRBV4-1 and TRBJ1-1; TRBD1 might be the D (6 bases). This CDR3 comprises 12 residues. CDR1 and CDR2 (germline): MGHRA, YSYEKL. Trimming took off 10 bases at V and 10 bases at J, with 19 bases between the two ends. The CDR3 region has the DNA TGCGCCACCGGCCAGGGGATTATGATAGCTTTCTTT. Translated, it gives CATGQGIMIAFF.

V usage is TRBV18 and J usage is TRBJ2-5, with D possibly matching TRBD2 (5 bases). Germline V gene lookup returns CDR1 KGHSH and CDR2 LQKENI. The length of the CDR3 is 14 residues. Trimming removed 2 bases at V and 5 bases at J, with 12 bases between. This CDR3 is CASSPWSTGETQYF. DNA for the CDR3: TGTGCCAGCTCACCATGGAGTACGGGGGAGACCCAGTACTTC.

This rearrangement joins TRBV5-5 to TRBJ2-3; D not resolved. The CDR3 covers 17 residues. With 4 bases removed from V and 2 bases from J, the gap between germline ends came to 20 bases. The V gene's germline CDR1 is SGHKS and CDR2 YYEKEE (reference sequence). The DNA for the CDR3 is TGTGCCAGCAGCATAGACCACTTTACATTTCCCACAGATACGCAGTATTTT. This gives the protein CASSIDHFTFPTDTQYF.

This rearrangement joins TRBV5-5 to TRBJ1-6; D remains ambiguous. The CDR3 extends over 12 amino acids. Germline V gives CDR1 SGHKS, CDR2 YYEKEE (reference sequence). V was cut by 0 bases and J by 6 bases, with 1 base left in between. CDR3 sequence (DNA): TGTGCCAGCAGCTTGGTTAATTCACCCCTCCACTTT. This codes for CASSLVNSPLHF.